The T cell receptor beta chain under discussion was sequenced for a study of molecular identifiers for immune sequencing clone quantification. TCRdb itself ran the PCR reads through MiXCR, one entry per CDR3 protein. The sample consists of about 320,000 distinct CDR3 sequences, 24% of them appearing once. This CDR3 is 15 amino acids long. Trimming left V 3 bases short and J 0 bases short, with 9 bases between. CDR1 MNHEY and CDR2 SMNVEV come from the germline V gene (reference sequence). The chain has TRBV27 and TRBJ1-5; D is undetermined. The sample consisted of naive CD8+ T cells from blood, with Jurkat cell RNA spiked in. Subset meaning: FACS-sorted CD8+CD4-CCR7+CD45RA+ naive T cells. The sequence was obtained from a human donor in good health. Some libraries in this study had Jurkat cell RNA spiked in. CDR3 coding DNA: TGTGCCAGCAGTTTTGGACCATATAGCAATCAGCCCCAGCATTTT. Amino acids: CASSFGPYSNQPQHF.